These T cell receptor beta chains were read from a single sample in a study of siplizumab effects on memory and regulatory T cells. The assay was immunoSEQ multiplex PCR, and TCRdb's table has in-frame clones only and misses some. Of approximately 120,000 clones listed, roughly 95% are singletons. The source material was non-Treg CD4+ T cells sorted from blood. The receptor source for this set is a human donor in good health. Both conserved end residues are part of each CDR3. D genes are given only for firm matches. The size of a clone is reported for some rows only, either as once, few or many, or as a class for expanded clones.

CATSVDGQHTDTQYF | TGTGCCACCAGTGTCGACGGACAGCACACAGATACGCAGTATTTT | TRBJ2-3 | NA | TRBV7-2 | NA
CASSLDSNSPLHF | TGTGCCAGCAGTCTTGACAGTAATTCACCCCTCCACTTT | TRBJ1-6 | few | TRBV6-5 | NA
CASSHGGNGAYEQYF | TGTGCCAGCAGCCACGGTGGGAATGGGGCCTACGAGCAGTACTTC | TRBJ2-7 | NA | TRBV28 | NA
CAISGSRSADNEQFF | TGTGCCATCAGCGGGAGCCGGTCCGCGGACAATGAGCAGTTCTTC | TRBJ2-1 | NA | TRBV10-3 | NA
CASGRDSQETQYF | TGTGCCAGCGGCCGGGACAGCCAAGAGACCCAATACTTC | TRBJ2-5 | NA | TRBV2 | TRBD1
CASSIVIVGRDYGYTF | TGTGCCAGTAGTATAGTAATCGTCGGCAGGGACTATGGCTACACCTTC | TRBJ1-2 | NA | TRBV19 | NA
CASRFVTGGEAFF | TGTGCCAGCAGATTCGTTACAGGGGGGGAAGCTTTCTTT | TRBJ1-1 | NA | TRBV7-8 | TRBD1
CASSVQGYSGNTIYF | TGTGCCAGCAGTGTTCAGGGGTACTCTGGAAACACCATATATTTT | TRBJ1-3 | NA | TRBV6-1 | NA
CASRTSGGNEQFF | TGTGCCAGCAGAACTAGCGGGGGAAATGAGCAGTTCTTC | TRBJ2-1 | NA | TRBV27 | TRBD2
CASSYSPRFTDTQYF | TGTGCCAGCAGTTACTCTCCGCGGTTCACAGATACGCAGTATTTT | TRBJ2-3 | once | TRBV6-5 | NA
CASTKGGYGEKLFF | TGTGCCAGTACTAAGGGGGGGTACGGTGAAAAACTGTTTTTT | TRBJ1-4 | NA | TRBV19 | NA
CASSSVGTANYGYTF | TGTGCCAGCAGTTCCGTGGGGACAGCCAATTATGGCTACACCTTC | TRBJ1-2 | NA | TRBV28 | TRBD1
CASSRTTNSPLHF | TGTGCCAGCAGCCGGACTACAAATTCACCCCTCCACTTT | TRBJ1-6 | few | TRBV7-9 | NA
CASSHLNYGQGADGYTF | TGCGCCAGCAGCCACCTTAATTACGGACAGGGGGCGGATGGCTACACCTTC | TRBJ1-2 | NA | TRBV5-1 | TRBD1
CASSEQGVNQPQHF | TGTGCCAGCAGTGAACAGGGGGTCAATCAGCCCCAGCATTTT | TRBJ1-5 | NA | TRBV2 | TRBD1
CASSPQGGYTF | TGTGCCAGCAGTCCCCAGGGAGGCTACACCTTC | TRBJ1-2 | NA | TRBV28 | NA
CASSIAGGNTGELFF | TGTGCCAGCAGTATAGCGGGGGGGAACACCGGGGAGCTGTTTTTT | TRBJ2-2 | once | TRBV6-6 | TRBD2
CASSLNGDRGGNQPQHF | TGTGCCAGCAGCCTCAATGGGGACAGGGGGGGCAATCAGCCCCAGCATTTT | TRBJ1-5 | NA | TRBV11-1 | TRBD1
CASSGGVTNTGELFF | TGTGCCAGCAGCGGCGGGGTGACGAACACCGGGGAGCTGTTTTTT | TRBJ2-2 | NA | TRBV7-7 | NA
CASSEPIFSGANVLTF | TGTGCCAGCAGTGAACCCATATTCTCTGGGGCCAACGTCCTGACTTTC | TRBJ2-6 | NA | TRBV2 | NA
CASSLSSHYTYEQYF | TGTGCCAGCAGCTTAAGTTCGCACTATACCTACGAGCAGTACTTC | TRBJ2-7 | NA | TRBV7-2 | NA
CASTQMTGVDEQYF | TGTGCCAGCACCCAAATGACAGGGGTTGACGAGCAGTACTTC | TRBJ2-7 | NA | TRBV6-5 | TRBD1
CASSTAAGNYGYTF | TGTGCCAGCAGTACCGCTGCGGGCAATTATGGCTACACCTTC | TRBJ1-2 | NA | TRBV6-6 | NA
CASSQEMETGNEKLFF | TGTGCCAGCAGCCAAGAGATGGAGACAGGGAATGAAAAACTGTTTTTT | TRBJ1-4 | once | TRBV14 | TRBD1
CASSLRGNTEAFF | TGTGCCAGCAGCTTACGTGGGAACACTGAAGCTTTCTTT | TRBJ1-1 | once | TRBV7-7 | NA
CASSPEGRGRGQPQHF | TGTGCCAGCAGTCCTGAAGGCAGGGGGCGAGGCCAGCCCCAGCATTTT | TRBJ1-5 | NA | TRBV28 | TRBD1
CASRITGGPADTQYF | TGTGCCAGCAGGATCACGGGGGGGCCAGCAGATACGCAGTATTTT | TRBJ2-3 | NA | TRBV27 | TRBD2
CASSPGQVYEQYF | TGCGCCAGCAGCCCAGGACAGGTTTACGAGCAGTACTTC | TRBJ2-7 | once | TRBV5-1 | TRBD1
CASSVASGFYNEQFF | TGTGCCAGCAGCGTGGCTAGCGGGTTCTACAATGAGCAGTTCTTC | TRBJ2-1 | NA | TRBV9 | TRBD2
CAISPDRGYGYTF | TGTGCCATCAGTCCGGACAGGGGGTATGGCTACACCTTC | TRBJ1-2 | NA | TRBV10-3 | TRBD1
CASSLMMNTEAFF | TGTGCCAGCAGCTTAATGATGAACACTGAAGCTTTCTTT | TRBJ1-1 | NA | TRBV7-9 | NA
CASSYRRSGTYEQYF | TGTGCCAGCAGTTACCGTAGGTCCGGCACCTACGAGCAGTACTTC | TRBJ2-7 | once | TRBV6-5 | NA
CASSLGAGVAYEQYF | TGCGCCAGCAGCTTGGGGGCGGGGGTCGCCTACGAGCAGTACTTC | TRBJ2-7 | NA | TRBV5-1 | TRBD2
CASHRDFGTEAFF | TGTGCCAGCCACAGGGATTTCGGCACTGAAGCTTTCTTT | TRBJ1-1 | NA | TRBV28 | NA
CASSDRGKSYTF | TGCGCCAGCAGTGACAGGGGGAAAAGCTACACCTTC | TRBJ1-2 | once | TRBV10-1 | TRBD1
CAWTGLTGSPLHF | TGTGCCTGGACGGGTCTCACGGGTTCACCCCTCCACTTT | TRBJ1-6 | NA | TRBV30 | NA
CASSMGLVHEQFF | TGTGCCAGCAGCATGGGACTAGTCCATGAGCAGTTCTTC | TRBJ2-1 | NA | TRBV7-3 | TRBD2
CASSLEGTTNTEAFF | TGTGCCAGCAGCTTAGAAGGGACAACTAACACTGAAGCTTTCTTT | TRBJ1-1 | NA | TRBV7-9 | NA
CASSLRLALAQETQYF | TGTGCCAGCAGCTTGCGGCTAGCACTGGCCCAAGAGACCCAGTACTTC | TRBJ2-5 | NA | TRBV11-2 | NA
CASSVVLGREETQYF | TGTGCCAGCAGCGTAGTCTTGGGGAGGGAGGAGACCCAGTACTTC | TRBJ2-5 | NA | TRBV9 | TRBD2
CASSLVEGIMGEQYF | TGCGCCAGCAGCTTAGTAGAGGGTATAATGGGGGAGCAGTACTTC | TRBJ2-7 | NA | TRBV5-1 | NA
CASSQDRAGYNEQFF | TGTGCCAGCAGCCAAGATCGGGCGGGTTACAATGAGCAGTTCTTC | TRBJ2-1 | NA | TRBV14 | NA
CASSYVSGSPLHF | TGTGCCAGCAGTTACGTGTCTGGTTCACCCCTCCACTTT | TRBJ1-6 | NA | TRBV6-5 | NA
CASSPYSGGYQETQYF | TGTGCCAGCAGCCCATATAGCGGGGGGTACCAAGAGACCCAGTACTTC | TRBJ2-5 | once | TRBV7-2 | TRBD2
CASSPRVAGAPGNEQFF | TGTGCCAGCTCACCACGAGTAGCGGGGGCCCCGGGGAATGAGCAGTTCTTC | TRBJ2-1 | NA | TRBV18 | TRBD2
CASSSLATGPRTEAFF | TGTGCCAGCAGCTCGCTGGCTACAGGCCCCAGGACTGAAGCTTTCTTT | TRBJ1-1 | NA | TRBV7-6 | NA